Sequencing of this T cell receptor beta chain was carried out in a study of T cell changes during pregnancy in multiple sclerosis. Trimming removed 1 base at V and 6 bases at J, with 10 bases between. Looked up from germline, CDR1 is SEHNR and CDR2 is FQNEAQ (reference sequence). The CDR3 has 14 residues. Profiling relied on immunoSEQ multiplex PCR, and the TCRdb table lists in-frame clones only, not all of them. The data contain about 83,000 clones, approximately 91% of them seen just once; the ten biggest clones take up 3.5% to 4%. The receptor was isolated from a female donor in good health, serving as a control in a pregnancy study. Some clones in this sample may be carry-over from other donors' samples. Sequenced material: PBMCs, taken in the first trimester of pregnancy. The chain employs TRBV7-9 and TRBJ2-1, with D maybe TRBD1 (6 bases). CDR3: CASSLGQAGNEQFF. CDR3 nucleotides: TGTGCCAGCAGCTTAGGACAGGCGGGCAATGAGCAGTTCTTC.